A single sample is the source of the 25 T cell receptor beta chains below, sequenced in a study of technical replicates of blood from a handful of donors. The repertoire was sequenced with immunoSEQ multiplex PCR; TCRdb's copy has only in-frame clones and lacks some. The table lists fewer than 85,000 clones, about 94% of them singletons, with 0.2% to 0.3% in the top ten. Sequencing was done on a sample of T cells isolated from PBMCs. The source of these receptors is a human donor in good health.

Turning to this clone: Here the CDR3 omits its conserved ending phenylalanine or tryptophan, so a read error is the likely source. The DNA is omitted, as the CDR3 cannot be located on it reliably, and the CDR3 follows TCRdb's listing. This chain uses TRBV5-3 with TRBJ2-7; the table calls TRBD2, which could not be checked here. TRBV5-3 is an ORF, and what it does is uncertain. Inclusive of both ends, the CDR3 amounts to 12 amino acids. The CDR3 sequence: CARSCNRSSASL.

The chain joins TRBV28 to TRBJ1-3; 7 nucleotides align to TRBD1. The CDR3 totals 14 residues. From germline, CDR1 is MDHEN and CDR2 SYDVKM. The V gene end was trimmed by 5 bases and the J gene end by 11 bases; junction bases not matched to a gene: 12. The CDR3 nucleotides are TGTGCCAGCAGTACCGGGACAGTAGAAAGGTCCATATATTTT. Amino acids: CASSTGTVERSIYF. Full variable domain (rest looked up from reference TRBV28 and TRBJ1-3): DVKVTQSSRYLVKRTGEKVFLECVQDMDHENMFWYRQDPGLGLRLIYFSYDVKMKEKGDIPEGYSVSREKKERFSLILESASTNQTSMYLCASSTGTVERSIYFGEGSWLTVV.

The sample holds one count of this clone. One end of the junction is discordant with germline, which a read error may explain. The chain couples TRBV30 to TRBJ1-1, with D possibly being TRBD1 (5 bases). This CDR3 comprises 14 residues. Germline assignment: CDR1 GTSNPN and CDR2 SVGIG (reference sequence). CDR3 sequence reads: CAWNTGISNSEAFF. CDR3 nucleotide sequence: TGTGCCTGGAATACAGGAATCTCGAACAGTGAAGCTTTCTTT.

The chain links TRBV27 to TRBJ1-3; D may be TRBD1 (6 bases). From germline, CDR1 is MNHEY and CDR2 SMNVEV (reference sequence). The CDR3 length is 14 residues. Trimming pared 5 bases from V and 2 bases from J, leaving 10 bases between. The CDR3 is CASSPQGPGNTIYF. CDR3 in DNA: TGTGCCAGCAGTCCACAGGGTCCTGGAAACACCATATATTTT.

The rearrangement links TRBV6-5 to TRBJ2-2; TRBD2 agrees at 10 bases. The CDR3 runs 15 residues. Germline V lookup: CDR1 MNHEY, CDR2 SVGAGI. The ends lost 6 bases at V and 4 bases at J; junction bases unmatched: 5. This chain's CDR3 is CASRTLAGVTGELFF. The CDR3 DNA reads TGTGCCAGCAGAACCCTAGCGGGGGTCACCGGGGAGCTGTTTTTT.

CDR3 residues: CASSLRGGLAGVADTQYF. CDR3 bases: TGTGCCAGCAGCTTAAGGGGAGGACTAGCGGGAGTCGCAGATACGCAGTATTTT. The chain joins TRBV13 to TRBJ2-3, with 13 positions matching TRBD2. The CDR3 loop spans 18 amino acids. Looked up from germline, CDR1 is PRHDT and CDR2 is FYEKMQ (reference sequence). The V and J ends lost 2 bases and 4 bases, in that order; junction bases with no gene match: 9. The whole variable domain, filled in from reference TRBV13 and TRBJ2-3, reads AAGVIQSPRHLIKEKRETATLKCYPIPRHDTVYWYQQGPGQDPQFLISFYEKMQSDKGSIPDRFSAQQFSDYHSELNMSSLELGDSALYFCASSLRGGLAGVADTQYFGPGTRLTVL.

This clone is a singleton in its sample. The chain has TRBV13 and TRBJ2-3; D is undetermined. The V end lost 5 bases, the J end lost 2 bases, and 20 bases lay between the germline ends. Germline V gives CDR1 PRHDT, CDR2 FYEKMQ (reference sequence). This CDR3 region has 17 residues. The DNA for the CDR3 is TGTGCCAGCAGCCCCCCTCGTGGGTTAGCAGACACAGATACGCAGTATTTT. It yields the protein CASSPPRGLADTDTQYF.

V and J are TRBV11-3 and TRBJ2-7, with TRBD2 as a possible D gene (6 bases). Germline-derived CDR1 and CDR2 are SGHNT and YENEEA. CDR3 length: 17 residues. The V end lost 3 bases, the J end lost 3 bases, and 21 bases lay between the germline ends. CDR3 residues: CASSFSNGLREYYEQYF. As DNA, the CDR3 is TGTGCCAGCAGCTTCTCAAATGGACTACGGGAGTACTACGAGCAGTACTTC.

J is TRBJ1-1 and V is TRBV27; the D gene is possibly TRBD1 (5 bases). Germline CDR1 is MNHEY and CDR2 is SMNVEV (reference sequence). The germline V and J ends were trimmed by 7 bases and 1 base, with 16 bases remaining between them. The CDR3 has 15 residues. In nucleotides, the CDR3 is TGTGCCAGCACCCGGGAGGGGCTAGGGAACACTGAAGCTTTCTTT. This codes for CASTREGLGNTEAFF.

The chain carries TRBV5-4 and TRBJ1-1, with D tentatively TRBD1 (6 bases). CDR3 length equals 12 residues. The V end was cut by 7 bases, the J end by 1 base, with 8 bases between. Germline CDR1 and CDR2: SGHNT and YYREEE (reference sequence). Here the CDR3 reads CASGGGNTEAFF. CDR3 in DNA: TGTGCCAGCGGGGGCGGGAACACTGAAGCTTTCTTT.

The chain links TRBV5-5 to TRBJ2-3, with no clear D. The CDR3 totals 15 residues. Germline V gives CDR1 SGHKS, CDR2 YYEKEE (reference sequence). V gave up 1 base and J gave up 5 bases, with 14 bases separating them. CDR3 nucleotides: TGTGCCAGCAGCTTGATCGTTAGGAGAGGAGATACGCAGTATTTT. It yields the protein CASSLIVRRGDTQYF.

The V and J genes are TRBV6-6 and TRBJ1-2; maybe TRBD1 (5 bases). The CDR3 is 12 residues long. Between the trimmed V and J ends, which lost 2 bases and 6 bases, there was a span of 7 bases. Germline CDR1 and CDR2: MNHNY and SVGAGI (reference sequence). DNA of the CDR3: TGTGCCAGCAGTTACCGACAGAATGGCTACACCTTC. Protein product: CASSYRQNGYTF.

The chain is built from TRBV7-9 and TRBJ1-1; D gene ambiguous. The CDR3 sequence is 11 residues long. V lost 5 bases, J lost 8 bases, and 9 bases lay in between. The germline V gene encodes CDR1 SEHNR and CDR2 FQNEAQ (reference sequence). DNA of the CDR3: TGTGCCAGCAGCGCAACCAGGGAAGCTTTCTTT. Protein product: CASSATREAFF.

The V call is TRBV7-2, the J call TRBJ1-3; 7 bases line up with TRBD1. Per the germline V gene, CDR1 is SGHTA and CDR2 is FQGNSA. The CDR3 totals 17 residues. Losses at the gene ends were 1 base for V and 0 bases for J; bases not matched to a gene: 6. CDR3 region: CASSLGPGGNSGNTIYF. As DNA, the CDR3 is TGTGCCAGCAGCTTAGGGCCAGGGGGAAACTCTGGAAACACCATATATTTT.

This clone was found once. The chain has TRBV14 and TRBJ1-1; D possibly corresponds to TRBD1 (6 bases). Trimming took 4 bases from V and 3 from J, leaving 15 bases between them. Germline assignment: CDR1 SGHDN and CDR2 FVKESK. The CDR3 totals 15 residues. The CDR3 DNA reads TGTGCCAGCAGCCCGTTGGGGGCTGGAGACACTGAAGCTTTCTTT. This gives the protein CASSPLGAGDTEAFF.

This chain links TRBV6-1 with TRBJ2-1; a weak D match, TRBD1 (5 bases). This CDR3 is built from 17 residues. The germline V and J ends were trimmed by 3 bases and 4 bases, with 19 bases remaining between them. Germline CDR1 MNHNS, CDR2 SASEGT. CDR3 amino acids: CASSDRQPSKKYNEQFF. The CDR3 DNA is TGTGCCAGCAGTGATCGACAGCCCTCCAAGAAATACAATGAGCAGTTCTTC.

This clone has only one observation. V gene TRBV19 combines with J gene TRBJ2-1, with D possibly being TRBD1 (5 bases). V gave up 7 bases and J gave up 5 bases, with 12 bases separating them. The CDR3 extends over 13 amino acids. CDR1 and CDR2 (germline): LNHDA, SQIVND (reference sequence). DNA for the CDR3: TGTGCCAGTACCCCGACAGACGACAATGAGCAGTTCTTC. It encodes CASTPTDDNEQFF.

The rearrangement joins TRBV30 to TRBJ1-2; possibly TRBD1 for D (6 bases). Germline CDR1 reads GTSNPN; CDR2 reads SVGIG (reference sequence). The CDR3 spans 13 residues. CDR3: CVCTGIGNYGYTF. The CDR3 nucleotides are TGTGTCTGTACAGGGATAGGTAACTATGGCTACACCTTC.

The chain combines TRBV4-1 with TRBJ1-2, with D possibly TRBD1 on 5 matching bases. The V end was cut by 1 base, the J end by 6 bases, with 21 bases between. The CDR3 is 17 residues long. Germline V CDR1 and CDR2: MGHRA, YSYEKL. CDR3 sequence reads: CASSQVLRKGWGDGYTF. CDR3 DNA: TGCGCCAGCAGCCAAGTTCTCCGGAAGGGGTGGGGTGATGGCTACACCTTC.

The gene calls are TRBV14 and TRBJ1-5; D is ambiguous. Germline loops: CDR1 SGHDN, CDR2 FVKESK. This CDR3 is 12 amino acids long. The ends were cut back, 3 bases at V and 7 bases at J, with 7 bases in the middle. CDR3 region: CASSHLTQPQHF. CDR3 in DNA: TGTGCCAGCAGCCACTTGACACAGCCCCAGCATTTT.

The chain uses TRBV27 and TRBJ2-3; a weak D match, TRBD1 (7 bases). This CDR3 comprises 14 residues. Germline lookup yields CDR1 MNHEY and CDR2 SMNVEV (reference sequence). The V and J ends lost 5 bases and 6 bases respectively, with 15 bases between them. The DNA of the CDR3 is TGTGCCAGCAGTACCCGGACAGGAGGGGATACGCAGTATTTT. It is translated as CASSTRTGGDTQYF.

The rearrangement uses TRBV6-6 and TRBJ2-1; 8 bases align to TRBD1. This CDR3 region has 15 residues. Per the germline V gene, CDR1 is MNHNY and CDR2 is SVGAGI (reference sequence). V dropped 5 bases and J dropped 3; count of bases not matched to a gene: 6. CDR3 amino acids: CASSQRQGIYNEQFF. Here the CDR3 DNA reads TGTGCCAGCAGTCAAAGACAGGGGATCTACAATGAGCAGTTCTTC.

J is TRBJ2-1 and V is TRBV28; D remains ambiguous. V lost 8 bases to trimming and J lost 6 bases, with 14 bases between them. Per germline, CDR1 MDHEN and CDR2 SYDVKM. The CDR3 runs 13 residues. In DNA, the CDR3 is TGTGCCAGCGGAGAGTCATGGTTCAATGAGCAGTTCTTC. Protein: CASGESWFNEQFF.

This clone was counted a single time. This sequence joins TRBV5-1 and TRBJ1-4, with 9 bases that match TRBD1. The CDR3 is made up of 15 amino acids. V lost 2 bases to trimming and J lost 8 bases; unmatched junction nucleotides: 7. Germline lookup yields CDR1 SGHRS and CDR2 YFSETQ. CDR3 DNA sequence: TGCGCCAGCAGCTTAGACAGGGGGGAAGGGGAAAAACTGTTTTTT. Protein product: CASSLDRGEGEKLFF.

CDR3 DNA: TGTGCCAGCTCACATACCGGGACAGCAGCCTACGAGCAGTACTTC. Residues: CASSHTGTAAYEQYF. The V and J genes are TRBV18 and TRBJ2-7, with TRBD1 matching 7 bases. The CDR3 is 15 residues long. Germline loops: CDR1 KGHSH, CDR2 LQKENI. After removal of 4 bases from V and 2 bases from J, the junction contained 8 bases not matched to a gene.